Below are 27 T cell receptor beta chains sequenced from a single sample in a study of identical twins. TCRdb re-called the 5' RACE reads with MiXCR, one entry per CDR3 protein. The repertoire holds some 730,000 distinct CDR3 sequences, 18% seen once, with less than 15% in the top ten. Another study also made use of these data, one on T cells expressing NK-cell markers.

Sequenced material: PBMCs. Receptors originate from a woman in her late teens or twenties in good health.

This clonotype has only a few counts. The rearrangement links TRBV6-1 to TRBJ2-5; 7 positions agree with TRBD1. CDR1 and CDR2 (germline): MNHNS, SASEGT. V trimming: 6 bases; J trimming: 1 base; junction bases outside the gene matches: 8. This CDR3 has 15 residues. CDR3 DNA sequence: TGTGCCAGCAGGACCCCCGGGACAGCCCAAGAGACCCAGTACTTC. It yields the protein CASRTPGTAQETQYF.

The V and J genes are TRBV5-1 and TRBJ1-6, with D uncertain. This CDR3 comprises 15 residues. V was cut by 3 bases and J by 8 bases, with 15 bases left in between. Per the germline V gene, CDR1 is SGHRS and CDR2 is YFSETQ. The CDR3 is CASSSLDGDYSPLHF. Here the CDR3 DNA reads TGCGCCAGCAGCTCCCTGGACGGAGATTATTCACCCCTCCACTTT. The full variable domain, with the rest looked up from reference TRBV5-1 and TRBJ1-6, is KAGVTQTPRYLIKTRGQQVTLSCSPISGHRSVSWYQQTPGQGLQFLFEYFSETQRNKGNFPGRFSGRQFSNSRSEMNVSTLELGDSALYLCASSSLDGDYSPLHFGNGTRLTVT.

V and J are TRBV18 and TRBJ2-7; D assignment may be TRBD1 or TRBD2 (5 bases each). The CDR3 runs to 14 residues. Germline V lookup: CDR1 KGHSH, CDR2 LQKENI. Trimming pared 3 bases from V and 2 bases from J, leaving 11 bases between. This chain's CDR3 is CASSPKGTTYEQYF. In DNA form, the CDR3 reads TGTGCCAGCTCACCGAAGGGGACGACCTACGAGCAGTACTTC.

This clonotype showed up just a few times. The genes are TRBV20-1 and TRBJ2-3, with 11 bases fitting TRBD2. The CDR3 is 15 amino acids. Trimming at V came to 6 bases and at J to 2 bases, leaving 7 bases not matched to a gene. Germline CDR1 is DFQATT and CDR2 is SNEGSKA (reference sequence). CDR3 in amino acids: CSAPGLAEPTDTQYF. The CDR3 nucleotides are TGCAGTGCCCCGGGACTAGCGGAGCCCACAGATACGCAGTATTTT.

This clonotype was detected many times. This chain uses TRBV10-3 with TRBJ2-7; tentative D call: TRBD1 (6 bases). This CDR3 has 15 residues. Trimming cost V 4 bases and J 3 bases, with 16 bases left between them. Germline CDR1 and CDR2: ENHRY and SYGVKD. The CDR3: CAISGSQGTLYEQYF. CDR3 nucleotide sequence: TGTGCCATCAGTGGGTCTCAGGGGACCCTCTACGAGCAGTACTTC.

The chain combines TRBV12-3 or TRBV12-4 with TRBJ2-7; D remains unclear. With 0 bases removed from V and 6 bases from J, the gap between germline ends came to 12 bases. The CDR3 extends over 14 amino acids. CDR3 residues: CASSLAPAPSEQYF. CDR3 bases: TGTGCCAGCAGTTTAGCCCCGGCACCCTCCGAGCAGTACTTC.

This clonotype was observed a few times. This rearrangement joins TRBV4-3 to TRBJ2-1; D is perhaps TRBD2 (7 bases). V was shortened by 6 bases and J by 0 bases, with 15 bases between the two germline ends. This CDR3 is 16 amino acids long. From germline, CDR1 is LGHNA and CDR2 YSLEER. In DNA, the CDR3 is TGCGCCAGCAGGGGGGGGGGGCTAAGCTCCTACAATGAGCAGTTCTTC. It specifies CASRGGGLSSYNEQFF.

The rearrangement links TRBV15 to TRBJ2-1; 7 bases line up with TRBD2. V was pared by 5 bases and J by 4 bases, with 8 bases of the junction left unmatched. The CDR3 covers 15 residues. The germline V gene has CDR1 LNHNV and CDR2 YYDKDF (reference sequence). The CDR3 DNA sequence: TGTGCCACCAGCTCCCCTTGGGACTATTACAATGAGCAGTTCTTC. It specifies CATSSPWDYYNEQFF.

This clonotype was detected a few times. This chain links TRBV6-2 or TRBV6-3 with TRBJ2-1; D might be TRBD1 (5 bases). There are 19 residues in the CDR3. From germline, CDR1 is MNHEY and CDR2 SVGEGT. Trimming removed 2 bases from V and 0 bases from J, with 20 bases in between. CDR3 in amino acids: CASSYPLVQDTFSYNEQFF. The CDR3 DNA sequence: TGTGCCAGCAGTTACCCTCTCGTTCAGGACACCTTCTCCTACAATGAGCAGTTCTTC.

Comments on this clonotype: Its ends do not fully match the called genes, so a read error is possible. The CDR3 sequence is CTSKAQETQYF. The CDR3 coding sequence is TGCACCAGCAAGGCTCAAGAGACCCAGTACTTC. This rearrangement joins TRBV27 to TRBJ2-5; D is undetermined. Germline V gives CDR1 MNHEY, CDR2 SMNVEV (reference sequence). This CDR3 has 11 residues.

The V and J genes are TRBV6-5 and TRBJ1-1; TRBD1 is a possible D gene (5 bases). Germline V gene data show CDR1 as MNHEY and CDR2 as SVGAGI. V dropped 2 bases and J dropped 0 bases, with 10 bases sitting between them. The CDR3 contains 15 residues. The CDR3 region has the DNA TGTGCCAGCAGTTACGGGGGGATAGTGAACACTGAAGCTTTCTTT. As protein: CASSYGGIVNTEAFF.

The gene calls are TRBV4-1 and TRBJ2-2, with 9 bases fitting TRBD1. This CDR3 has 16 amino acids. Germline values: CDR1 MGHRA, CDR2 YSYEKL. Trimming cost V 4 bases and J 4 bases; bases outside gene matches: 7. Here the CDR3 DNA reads TGCGCCAGCAGCCCAATGGGGACAGGGAGCACCGGGGAGCTGTTTTTT. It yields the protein CASSPMGTGSTGELFF.

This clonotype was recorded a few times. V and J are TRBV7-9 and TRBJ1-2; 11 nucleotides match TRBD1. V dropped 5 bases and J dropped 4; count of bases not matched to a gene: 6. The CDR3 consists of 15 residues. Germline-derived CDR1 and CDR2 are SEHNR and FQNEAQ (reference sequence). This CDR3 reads CASSRDRGLGYGYTF. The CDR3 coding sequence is TGTGCCAGCAGCCGGGACAGGGGGTTGGGCTATGGCTACACCTTC.

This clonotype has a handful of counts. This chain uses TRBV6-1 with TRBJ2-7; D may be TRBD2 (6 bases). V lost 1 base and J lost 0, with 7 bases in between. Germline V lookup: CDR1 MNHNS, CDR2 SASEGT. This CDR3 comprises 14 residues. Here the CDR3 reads CASSEVADSYEQYF. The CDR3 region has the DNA TGTGCCAGCAGTGAAGTAGCGGACTCCTACGAGCAGTACTTC.

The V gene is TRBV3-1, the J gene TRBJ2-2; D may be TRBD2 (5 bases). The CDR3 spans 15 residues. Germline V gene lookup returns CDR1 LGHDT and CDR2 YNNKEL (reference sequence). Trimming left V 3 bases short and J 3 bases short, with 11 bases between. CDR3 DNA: TGTGCCAGCAGCCATTCGGACTCTTACACCGGGGAGCTGTTTTTT. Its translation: CASSHSDSYTGELFF.

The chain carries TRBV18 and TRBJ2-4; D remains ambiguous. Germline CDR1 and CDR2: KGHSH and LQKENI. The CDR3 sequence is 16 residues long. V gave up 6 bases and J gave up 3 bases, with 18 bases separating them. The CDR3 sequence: CASSATAQVVKNIQYF. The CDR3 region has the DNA TGTGCCAGCTCCGCCACCGCTCAGGTGGTCAAAAACATTCAGTACTTC.

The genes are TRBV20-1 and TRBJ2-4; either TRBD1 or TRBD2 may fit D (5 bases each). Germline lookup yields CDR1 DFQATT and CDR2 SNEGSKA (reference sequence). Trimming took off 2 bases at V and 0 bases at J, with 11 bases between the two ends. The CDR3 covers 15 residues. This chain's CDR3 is CSARTTGTAKNIQYF. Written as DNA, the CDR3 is TGCAGTGCTAGAACTACCGGGACAGCCAAAAACATTCAGTACTTC.

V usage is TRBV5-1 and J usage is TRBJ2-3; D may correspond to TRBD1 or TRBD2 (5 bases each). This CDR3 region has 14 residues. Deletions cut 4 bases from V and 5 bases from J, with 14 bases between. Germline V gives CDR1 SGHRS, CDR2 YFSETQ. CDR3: CASSLGTQGDTQYF. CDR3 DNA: TGCGCCAGCAGCCTTGGGACCCAGGGAGATACGCAGTATTTT.

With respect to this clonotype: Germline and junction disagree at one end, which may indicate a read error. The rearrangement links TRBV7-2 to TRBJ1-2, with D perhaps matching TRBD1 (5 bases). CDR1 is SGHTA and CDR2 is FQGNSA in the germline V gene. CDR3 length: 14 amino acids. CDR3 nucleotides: TGTGCCAGCAGCCTAGCGGGGGGGGTTCACGGCTACACCTTC. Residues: CASSLAGGVHGYTF.

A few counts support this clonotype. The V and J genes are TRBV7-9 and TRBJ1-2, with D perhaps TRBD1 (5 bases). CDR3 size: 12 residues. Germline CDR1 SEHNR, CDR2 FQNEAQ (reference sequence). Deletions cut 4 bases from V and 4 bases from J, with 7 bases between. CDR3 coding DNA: TGTGCCAGCAGCTGGGGCACCTATGGCTACACCTTC. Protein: CASSWGTYGYTF.

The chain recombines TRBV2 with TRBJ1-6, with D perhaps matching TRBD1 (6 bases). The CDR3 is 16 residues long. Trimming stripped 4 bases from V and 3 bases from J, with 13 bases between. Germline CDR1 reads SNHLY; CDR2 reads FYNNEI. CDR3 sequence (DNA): TGTGCCAGCAGTGGGCAGGGGAGCTTCTATAATTCACCCCTCCACTTT. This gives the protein CASSGQGSFYNSPLHF.

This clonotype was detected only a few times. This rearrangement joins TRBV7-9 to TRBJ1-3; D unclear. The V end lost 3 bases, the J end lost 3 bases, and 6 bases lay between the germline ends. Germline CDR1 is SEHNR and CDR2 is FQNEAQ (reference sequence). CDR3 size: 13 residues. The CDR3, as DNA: TGTGCCAGCAGCTTTAATGATGGAAACACCATATATTTT. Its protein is CASSFNDGNTIYF.

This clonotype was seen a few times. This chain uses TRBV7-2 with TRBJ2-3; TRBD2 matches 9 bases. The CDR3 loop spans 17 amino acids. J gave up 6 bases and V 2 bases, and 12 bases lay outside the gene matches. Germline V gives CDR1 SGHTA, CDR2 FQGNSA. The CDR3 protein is CASSLRPSGVPGDTQYF. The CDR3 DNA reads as TGTGCCAGCAGCTTACGGCCTAGCGGGGTTCCCGGGGATACGCAGTATTTT.

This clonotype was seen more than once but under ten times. CDR3 sequence (DNA): TGTGCCAGCGGGACGGGGGCATTTGATACGCAGTATTTT. Amino acids: CASGTGAFDTQYF. The J gene is TRBJ2-3, the V gene TRBV27; tentatively, D is TRBD1 or TRBD2 (6 bases each). The CDR3 is 13 amino acids. Germline V gene data show CDR1 as MNHEY and CDR2 as SMNVEV (reference sequence). Between the trimmed V and J ends, which lost 8 bases and 6 bases, there was a span of 15 bases.

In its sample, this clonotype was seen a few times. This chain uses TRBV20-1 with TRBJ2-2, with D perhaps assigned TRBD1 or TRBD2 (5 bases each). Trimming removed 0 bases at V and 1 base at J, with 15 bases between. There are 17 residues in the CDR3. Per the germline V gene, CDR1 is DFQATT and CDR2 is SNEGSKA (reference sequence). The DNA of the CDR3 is TGCAGTGCTAGAGATTGGGGACGGGGCCTGAACACCGGGGAGCTGTTTTTT. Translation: CSARDWGRGLNTGELFF.

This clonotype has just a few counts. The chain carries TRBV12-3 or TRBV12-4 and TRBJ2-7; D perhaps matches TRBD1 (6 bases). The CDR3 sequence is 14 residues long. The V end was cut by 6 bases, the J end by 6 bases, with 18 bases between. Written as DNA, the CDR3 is TGTGCCAGCAGCCCCAGGCAGGGGATGTTCGAGCAGTACTTC. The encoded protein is CASSPRQGMFEQYF.

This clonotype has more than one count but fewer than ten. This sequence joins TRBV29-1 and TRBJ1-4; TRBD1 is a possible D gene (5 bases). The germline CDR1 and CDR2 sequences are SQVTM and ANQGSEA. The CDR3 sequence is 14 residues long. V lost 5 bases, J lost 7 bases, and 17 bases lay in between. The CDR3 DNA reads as TGCAGCGTTCGCCCCGGTGGGGCGGGTGAAAAACTGTTTTTT. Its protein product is CSVRPGGAGEKLFF.